This note documents a single T cell receptor (beta chain) sequence. The antigen is unknown. Trimming removed 2 bases at V and 3 bases at J, with 7 bases between. The germline gives CDR1 KGHSH, CDR2 LQKENI. The CDR3 spans 14 residues. In the source study's methods: In the immunoSEQ data, sequences were junction-only and lacked quality scores, so filtering differed. The assay was immunoSEQ multiplex PCR, and TCRdb's table has in-frame clones only and misses some. That table furnishes V, J and clone size, whereas the DNA furnished D and trimming. The sample shows about 1.1 million clones, 70% to 80% of them seen only once. The sample originates from a study of shared clonotypes between healthy human individuals. Study details: Those who served as donors were a couple of women and a few men between the ages of 18 and 49. Study-wide findings and caveats: Researchers found naive subsets generally carried larger estimated richness than memory subsets. Sampling included only blood; tissue repertoires likely differ.

The specimen sequenced was memory CD4+ T cells from PBMCs. Subset meaning: CD45RA-negative fraction. This rearrangement joins TRBV18 to TRBJ2-2; D not certain. This clonotype was obtained from a man aged 18 to 35 in good health. Some clones in this sample may be carry-over from other donors' samples. CDR3 nucleotides: TGTGCCAGCTCACCATTTACGGACACCGGGGAGCTGTTTTTT. Protein: CASSPFTDTGELFF.